This T cell receptor (beta chain) was retrieved from a study of blood T cells in healthy people across ages. This CDR3 region has 16 residues. V gave up 1 base and J gave up 0 bases, with 12 bases separating them. Germline V gene lookup returns CDR1 SGHTA and CDR2 FQGNSA. Primed by a sample-barcoded 5' primer and a J-beta primer mix, a second PCR proceeded for roughly 6 to 12 cycles. TCRdb analysed the 5' RACE reads with MiXCR anew, one entry per CDR3 protein. This table holds 780,000 or so distinct CDR3 sequences, 56% found once. This chain joins TRBV7-2 and TRBJ1-2; D is ambiguous. The sample taken for sequencing was blood. This clonotype was obtained from a man aged 40-50 years in good health. The CDR3 DNA follows: TGTACCAGCAGCTTAGATCTCGGGGAAGCTAACTATGGCTACACCTTC. This encodes CTSSLDLGEANYGYTF.